Described below is a single T cell receptor beta chain sequence and its context. Its specificity is unknown. Treatment reported: randomized to nivolumab then ipilimumab (arm A) or the reverse (arm B). This sample was included in a study of sequential checkpoint blockade in melanoma. Across the study: TCRβ was sequenced from DNA of 91 pretreatment tumors. Study findings and constraints: Patients with week-13 increases in T-cell fraction and clonality benefited about 30 times more often. Tumor T-cell fraction and clonality correlated with PD-L1 and CD8+ counts.

The length of the CDR3 is 15 residues. CDR1 and CDR2 (germline): GTSNPN, SVGIG (reference sequence). V shed 0 bases and J 5 bases; nucleotides not matched to a gene: 6. TCRdb's copy holds only in-frame clones and misses some; the assay was immunoSEQ multiplex PCR. Altogether more than 30,000 clones are present, roughly 32% being singletons, with the ten largest covering roughly 1.6%. The sequence was obtained from a human donor with melanoma. The chain employs TRBV30 and TRBJ2-2, with TRBD2 identical over 7 bases. The sequences come from tumor tissue (inferred from file names), collected from a patient given nivolumab and ipilimumab in sequence. The CDR3 here is CAWSVGGSHTGELFF. The CDR3 nucleotides are TGTGCCTGGAGTGTAGGCGGGAGCCATACCGGGGAGCTGTTTTTT.